This TCR beta chain was recovered during a study of T cell repertoires in ileal Crohn's disease (dated by TCRdb to between 2018 and 2021). A note on the overall study: At the time of surgery, roughly 35% of patients were active smokers, and the median duration of disease was 6.5 to 8 years. Every patient underwent surgery because of a complication, which was stricturing disease in 61% of cases and penetrating disease in about 39%. Roughly half of the patients were given postoperative therapy, with approximately 17 on anti-TNF agents and 10 to 12 on thiopurines. TCR repertoire analysis was done in about 59 Crohn's disease patients from a prospective multicentre cohort. Running in parallel with the study was a multicentre cohort set up to find predictors of early endoscopic recurrence following ileocolonic resection. A Rutgeerts score above i0 was used to define endoscopic postoperative recurrence. The study sequenced some 170 mucosal samples from 57 patients, taken at several locations on the surgical specimen and at postoperative endoscopy.

As regards this clone: Its antigen is currently not known. No qualities accompany the bases; no much larger clone lies one base away.

General findings and caveats noted by the study authors: A significantly higher proportion of clonal expansions was observed in active smokers at surgery than in non-smokers (about 25% vs 20%, p=0.02). Only a subgroup of patients, of unstated size, had mucosal CD4 and CD8 T cells sorted and sequenced. Higher high-frequency clone percentages at surgery were associated with endoscopic recurrence; all patients with clonality above 26.8% (18/57) had recurrence. Compared with CD4 T cells, sorted CD8 T cells contained more high-frequency clones, which suggests that the mucosal expansions were mostly CD8.

Roughly 540 nanograms of biopsy DNA per sample were submitted for commercial TCRB immunosequencing. Adaptive Biotechnology amplified the CDR3 regions from genomic DNA with a two-step multiplex PCR designed to control amplification bias. The first PCR used primers for every V and J gene segment; the second PCR added barcodes and Illumina adapters. An Illumina instrument was used to sequence the CDR3 libraries. In the original analysis: Analysis combined the vendor-provided pipelines with custom analysis of raw data in R/Bioconductor under R version 3.3.0. Clonality, which ranges from 0 to 1, was calculated as the inverse of the normalised Shannon entropy across all productive clones. High-frequency clones were defined as the share of the repertoire taken up by the top 100 clones, keeping only clones that passed a 95% confidence test. Overlap between samples was measured with the Morisita-Horn index, while repertoire diversity was measured with the Simpson index. This is the immuneACCESS table as TCRdb keeps it, with only in-frame sequences that have V and J called. A part of the clones is gone; compared with another copy, unresolved V genes explain less than half, and the rest is unexplained. V, J and clone size are those of that table, while D and trimming were read from the DNA. Here the sample has some 4,300 clones; about three quarters occur a single time. The top ten hold about 17% of the sample.

For CDR1 and CDR2, the germline V gene lists SGHTA and FQGNSA. From V the trimming removes 5 bases and from J it removes 0 bases, while the gene matches leave 3 bases of the junction unaccounted for. The CDR3 has 14 amino acids, counting the end cysteine and phenylalanine. Just CDR3 DNA is preserved here, 42 bases in frame from base 1. Eligible patients were adults with ileal or ileocolonic Crohn's disease who had an indication for ileocolonic resection. Whole ileal mucosal biopsies were stored frozen at -80°C before DNA extraction. Genomic DNA was extracted from frozen whole biopsies with a TRizol-based method and quantified on a NanoDrop 2000 spectrophotometer.

The sequencing sample was made of ileal tissue. This sequence uses TRBV7-2 and TRBJ1-1; TRBD1 agrees with 7 junctional bases. This TCR was recovered from an adult with Crohn's disease. The CDR3 protein: CASSRQGMNTEAFF. The bases are TGTGCCAGCAGCCGACAGGGCATGAACACTGAAGCTTTCTTT.